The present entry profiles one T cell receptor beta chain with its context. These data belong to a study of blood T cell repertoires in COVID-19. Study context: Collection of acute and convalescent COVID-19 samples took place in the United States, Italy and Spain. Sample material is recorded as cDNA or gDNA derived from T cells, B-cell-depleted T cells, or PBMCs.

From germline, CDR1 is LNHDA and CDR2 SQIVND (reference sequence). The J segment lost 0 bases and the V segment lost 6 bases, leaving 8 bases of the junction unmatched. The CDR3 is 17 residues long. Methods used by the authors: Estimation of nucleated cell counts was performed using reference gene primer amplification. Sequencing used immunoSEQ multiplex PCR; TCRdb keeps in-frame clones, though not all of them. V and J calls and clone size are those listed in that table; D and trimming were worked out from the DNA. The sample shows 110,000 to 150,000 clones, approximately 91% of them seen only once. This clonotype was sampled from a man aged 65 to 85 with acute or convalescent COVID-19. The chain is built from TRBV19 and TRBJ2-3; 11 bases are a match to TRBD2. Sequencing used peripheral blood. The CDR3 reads CASSTSGGVLSTDTQYF. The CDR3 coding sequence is TGTGCCAGTAGCACTAGCGGGGGAGTCCTAAGCACAGATACGCAGTATTTT.